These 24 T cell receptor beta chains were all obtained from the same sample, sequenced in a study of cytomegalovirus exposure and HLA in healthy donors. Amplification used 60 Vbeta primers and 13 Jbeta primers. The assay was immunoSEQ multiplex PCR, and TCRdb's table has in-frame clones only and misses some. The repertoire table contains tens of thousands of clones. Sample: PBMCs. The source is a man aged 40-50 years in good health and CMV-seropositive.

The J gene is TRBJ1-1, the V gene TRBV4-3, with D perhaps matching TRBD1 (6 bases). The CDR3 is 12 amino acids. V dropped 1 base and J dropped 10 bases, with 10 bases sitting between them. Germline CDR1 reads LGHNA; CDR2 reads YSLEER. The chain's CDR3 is CASSQVGGVAFF. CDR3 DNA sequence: TGCGCCAGCAGCCAAGTAGGGGGGGTAGCTTTCTTT.

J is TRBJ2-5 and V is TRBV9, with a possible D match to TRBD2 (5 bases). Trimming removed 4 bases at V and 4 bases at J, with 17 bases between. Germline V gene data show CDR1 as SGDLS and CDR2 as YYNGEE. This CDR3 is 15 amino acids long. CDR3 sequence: CASSPRGGLGETQYF. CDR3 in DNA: TGTGCCAGCAGCCCCCGCGGAGGCCTAGGAGAGACCCAGTACTTC.

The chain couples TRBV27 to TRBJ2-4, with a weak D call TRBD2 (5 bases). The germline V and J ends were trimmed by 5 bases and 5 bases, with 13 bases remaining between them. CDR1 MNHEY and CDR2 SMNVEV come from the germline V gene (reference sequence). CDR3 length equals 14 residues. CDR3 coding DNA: TGTGCCAGCAGTCTCTCTAGCTGGCAAAACATTCAGTACTTC. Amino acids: CASSLSSWQNIQYF.

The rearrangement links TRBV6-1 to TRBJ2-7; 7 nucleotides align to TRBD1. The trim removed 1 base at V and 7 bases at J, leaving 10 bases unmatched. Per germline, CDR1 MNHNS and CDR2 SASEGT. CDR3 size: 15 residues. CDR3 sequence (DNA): TGTGCCAGCAGTGAAGGGACAGGTTCTACTCAAGAGCAGTACTTC. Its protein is CASSEGTGSTQEQYF.

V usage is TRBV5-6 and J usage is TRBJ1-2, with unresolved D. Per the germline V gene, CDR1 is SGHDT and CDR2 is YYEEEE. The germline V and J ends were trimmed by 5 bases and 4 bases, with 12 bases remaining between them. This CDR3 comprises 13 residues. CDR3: CASRPLSGYGYTF. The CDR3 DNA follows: TGTGCCAGCAGACCCCTTTCCGGCTATGGCTACACCTTC.

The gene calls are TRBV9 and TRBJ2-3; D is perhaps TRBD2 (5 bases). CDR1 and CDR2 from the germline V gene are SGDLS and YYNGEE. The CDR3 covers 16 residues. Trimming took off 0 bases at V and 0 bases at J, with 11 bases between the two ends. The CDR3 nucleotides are TGTGCCAGCAGCGTAGAGCTAGCAGCTAGCACAGATACGCAGTATTTT. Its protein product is CASSVELAASTDTQYF.

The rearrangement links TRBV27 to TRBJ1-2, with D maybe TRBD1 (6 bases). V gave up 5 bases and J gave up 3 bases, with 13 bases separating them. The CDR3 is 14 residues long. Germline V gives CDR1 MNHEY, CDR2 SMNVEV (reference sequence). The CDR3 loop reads CASSRQALDYGYTF. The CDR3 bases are TGTGCCAGCAGTCGACAGGCCCTTGACTATGGCTACACCTTC.

The CDR3 protein is CASSLWGTSSYEQYF. CDR3 DNA sequence: TGTGCCAGCAGTTTATGGGGGACAAGCTCCTACGAGCAGTACTTC. The J gene is TRBJ2-7, the V gene TRBV28, with a tentative D call TRBD1 (6 bases). Trimming stripped 0 bases from V and 0 bases from J, with 9 bases between. The CDR3 has 15 residues. Looked up from germline, CDR1 is MDHEN and CDR2 is SYDVKM.

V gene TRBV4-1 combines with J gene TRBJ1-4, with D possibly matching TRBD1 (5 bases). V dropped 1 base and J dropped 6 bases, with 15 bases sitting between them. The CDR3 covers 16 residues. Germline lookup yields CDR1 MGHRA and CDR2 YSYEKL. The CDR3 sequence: CASSQGAHDSHEKLFF. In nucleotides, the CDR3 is TGCGCCAGCAGCCAAGGTGCTCATGACAGTCATGAAAAACTGTTTTTT.

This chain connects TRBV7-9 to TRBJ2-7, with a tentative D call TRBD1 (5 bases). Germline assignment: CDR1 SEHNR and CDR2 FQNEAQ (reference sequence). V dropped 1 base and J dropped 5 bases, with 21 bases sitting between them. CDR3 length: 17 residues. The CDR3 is CASSLEIGEQDPNEQYF. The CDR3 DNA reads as TGTGCCAGCAGCTTAGAGATAGGGGAACAGGATCCAAACGAGCAGTACTTC.

CDR3 in amino acids: CASSPGAGARAYEQYF. The CDR3 DNA is TGTGCCAGCAGCCCCGGGGCGGGGGCGCGGGCCTACGAGCAGTACTTC. The chain employs TRBV9 and TRBJ2-7; tentative D call: TRBD2 (7 bases). This CDR3 contains 16 residues. Trimming cost V 4 bases and J 2 bases, with 19 bases left between them. Per the germline V gene, CDR1 is SGDLS and CDR2 is YYNGEE.

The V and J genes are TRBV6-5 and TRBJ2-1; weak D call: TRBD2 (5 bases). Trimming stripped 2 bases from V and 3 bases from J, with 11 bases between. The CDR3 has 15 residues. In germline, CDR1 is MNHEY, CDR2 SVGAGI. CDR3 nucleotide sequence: TGTGCCAGCAGTTACGGCCTAGCAGGCTACAATGAGCAGTTCTTC. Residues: CASSYGLAGYNEQFF.

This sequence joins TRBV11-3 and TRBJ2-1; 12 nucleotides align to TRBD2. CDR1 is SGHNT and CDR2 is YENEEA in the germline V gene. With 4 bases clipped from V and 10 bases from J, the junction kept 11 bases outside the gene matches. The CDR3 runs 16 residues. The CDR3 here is CASSSTSGGFGKEQFF. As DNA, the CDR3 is TGTGCCAGCAGCTCTACTAGCGGGGGGTTTGGGAAGGAGCAGTTCTTC.

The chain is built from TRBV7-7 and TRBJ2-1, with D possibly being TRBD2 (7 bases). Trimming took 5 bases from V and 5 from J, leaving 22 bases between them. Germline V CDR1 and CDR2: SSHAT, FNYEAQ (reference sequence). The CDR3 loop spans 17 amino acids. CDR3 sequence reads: CASSLGGGRPLDNEQFF. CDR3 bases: TGTGCCAGCAGCCTAGGGGGGGGGCGACCCCTGGACAATGAGCAGTTCTTC.

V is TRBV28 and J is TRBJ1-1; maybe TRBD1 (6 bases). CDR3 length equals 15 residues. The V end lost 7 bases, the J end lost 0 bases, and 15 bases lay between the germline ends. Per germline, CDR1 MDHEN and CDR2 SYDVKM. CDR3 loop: CASIPGGSMNTEAFF. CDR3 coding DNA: TGTGCCAGCATTCCTGGGGGCAGCATGAACACTGAAGCTTTCTTT.

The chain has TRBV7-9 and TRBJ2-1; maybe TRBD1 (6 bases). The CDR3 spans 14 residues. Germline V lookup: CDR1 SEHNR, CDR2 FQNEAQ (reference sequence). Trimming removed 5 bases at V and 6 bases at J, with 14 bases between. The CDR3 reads CASSRPGHPNEQFF. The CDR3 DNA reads TGTGCCAGCAGCCGTCCGGGACACCCCAATGAGCAGTTCTTC.

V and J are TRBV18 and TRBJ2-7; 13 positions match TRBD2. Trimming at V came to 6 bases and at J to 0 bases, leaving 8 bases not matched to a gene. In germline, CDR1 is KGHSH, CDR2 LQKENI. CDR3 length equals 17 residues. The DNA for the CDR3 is TGTGCCAGCTCCGCCGGACTAGCGGGAGTCCTCTCCTACGAGCAGTACTTC. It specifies CASSAGLAGVLSYEQYF.

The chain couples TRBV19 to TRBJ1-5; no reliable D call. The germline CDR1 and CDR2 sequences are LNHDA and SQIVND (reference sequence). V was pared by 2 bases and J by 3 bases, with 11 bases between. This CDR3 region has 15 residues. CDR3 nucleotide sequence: TGTGCCAGTAGTATACTCCGGGAAGTCAATCAGCCCCAGCATTTT. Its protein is CASSILREVNQPQHF.

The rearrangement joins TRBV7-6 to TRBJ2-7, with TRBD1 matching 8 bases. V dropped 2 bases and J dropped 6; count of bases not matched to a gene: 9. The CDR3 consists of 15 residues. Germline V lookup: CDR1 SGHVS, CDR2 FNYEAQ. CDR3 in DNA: TGTGCCAGCAGCTTATCCCCGACAGGGGTGGGCGAGCAGTACTTC. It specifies CASSLSPTGVGEQYF.

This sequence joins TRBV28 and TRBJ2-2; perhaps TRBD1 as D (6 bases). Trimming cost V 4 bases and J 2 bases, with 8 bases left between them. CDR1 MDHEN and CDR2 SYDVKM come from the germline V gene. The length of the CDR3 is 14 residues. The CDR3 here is CASSSGHNTGELFF. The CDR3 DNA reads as TGTGCCAGCAGTTCGGGACACAACACCGGGGAGCTGTTTTTT.

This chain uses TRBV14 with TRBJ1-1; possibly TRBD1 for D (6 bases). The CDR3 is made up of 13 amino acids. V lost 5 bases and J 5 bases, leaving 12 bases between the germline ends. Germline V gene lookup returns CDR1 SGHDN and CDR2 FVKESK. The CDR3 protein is CASSGQGRTEAFF. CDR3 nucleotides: TGTGCCAGCAGCGGCCAGGGGCGGACTGAAGCTTTCTTT.

Here the CDR3 DNA reads TGTGCCAGCTCAGTGGGACACCTTTTTGCTGGAAACACCATATATTTT. Protein product: CASSVGHLFAGNTIYF. The V call is TRBV18, the J call TRBJ1-3, with D perhaps TRBD1 (6 bases). The germline V and J ends were trimmed by 5 bases and 2 bases, with 16 bases remaining between them. This CDR3 region has 16 residues. Per the germline V gene, CDR1 is KGHSH and CDR2 is LQKENI.

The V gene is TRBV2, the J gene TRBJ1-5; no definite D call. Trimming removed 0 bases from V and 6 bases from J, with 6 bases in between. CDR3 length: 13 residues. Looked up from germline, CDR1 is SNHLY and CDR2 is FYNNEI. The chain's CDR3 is CASSEARVQPQHF. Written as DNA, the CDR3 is TGTGCCAGCAGTGAAGCGAGGGTTCAGCCCCAGCATTTT.

The CDR3 DNA reads TGTGCCAGCTCATCCGGCCGGGAACAAGAGACCCAGTACTTC. Residues: CASSSGREQETQYF. The chain carries TRBV18 and TRBJ2-5; maybe TRBD2 (5 bases). V dropped 5 bases and J dropped 2 bases, with 12 bases sitting between them. This CDR3 is 14 amino acids long. Per germline, CDR1 KGHSH and CDR2 LQKENI.